The 16 T cell receptor beta chains below were found in one sample sequenced in a study of neurological immune-mediated disorders. TCRdb recomputed calls from the 5' RACE reads with MiXCR, one row per CDR3 protein. The table records roughly 88,000 distinct CDR3 sequences, under 4.5% of them present only once. Sequencing used PBMCs. The receptors derive from a woman aged 45-60 years with multiple sclerosis.

At least ten counts were recorded for this clonotype. The gene calls are TRBV15 and TRBJ1-5, with D unclear. Per germline, CDR1 LNHNV and CDR2 YYDKDF (reference sequence). V shed 0 bases and J shed 3 bases, with 9 bases lying between them. This CDR3 contains 15 residues. This CDR3 is CATSRDLSYNQPQHF. CDR3 bases: TGTGCCACCAGCAGAGATCTAAGCTACAATCAGCCCCAGCATTTT.

The sample holds many counts of this clonotype. The rearrangement links TRBV6-5 to TRBJ1-2; D remains ambiguous. From germline, CDR1 is MNHEY and CDR2 SVGAGI. Trimming stripped 2 bases from V and 5 bases from J, with 9 bases between. The CDR3 is made up of 13 amino acids. CDR3 DNA: TGTGCCAGCAGTTACGGCAGAGGATATGGCTACACCTTC. It is translated as CASSYGRGYGYTF.

This clonotype was found many times. The V and J genes are TRBV20-1 and TRBJ2-2; 10 nucleotides line up with TRBD2. The ends lost 6 bases at V and 7 bases at J; junction bases unmatched: 8. The CDR3 length is 14 residues. In germline, CDR1 is DFQATT, CDR2 SNEGSKA (reference sequence). The CDR3 is CSARAGGLNGELFF. The CDR3, as DNA: TGCAGTGCCCGAGCGGGGGGGCTGAACGGGGAGCTGTTTTTT.

This clonotype was seen ten or more times. J is TRBJ2-5 and V is TRBV27; D is unclear. V was shortened by 3 bases and J by 4 bases, with 6 bases between the two germline ends. This CDR3 spans 12 amino acids. Germline values: CDR1 MNHEY, CDR2 SMNVEV (reference sequence). CDR3 in amino acids: CASSFSGETQYF. The DNA of the CDR3 is TGTGCCAGCAGTTTTTCAGGAGAGACCCAGTACTTC.

This clonotype was detected many times. The chain employs TRBV10-3 and TRBJ2-7; D gene unclear. This CDR3 region has 16 residues. V was shortened by 3 bases and J by 4 bases, with 19 bases between the two germline ends. CDR1 and CDR2 from the germline V gene are ENHRY and SYGVKD. CDR3 sequence (DNA): TGTGCCATCAGTGACGTCCCTAGGCGTGAATGGTACGAGCAGTACTTC. The encoded protein is CAISDVPRREWYEQYF.

In this sample, this clonotype turned up many times. The chain joins TRBV5-1 to TRBJ2-7; 9 nucleotides align to TRBD1. V lost 4 bases to trimming and J lost 5 bases; unmatched junction nucleotides: 10. The germline CDR1 and CDR2 sequences are SGHRS and YFSETQ. This CDR3 region has 15 residues. CDR3 in DNA: TGCGCCAGCAGCGTAGTCCCGGGACAGGGCCACGAGCAGTACTTC. Its protein is CASSVVPGQGHEQYF.

This clonotype was recorded at least ten times. The V gene is TRBV20-1, the J gene TRBJ2-3; 10 bases are a match to TRBD2. Germline-derived CDR1 and CDR2 are DFQATT and SNEGSKA (reference sequence). The CDR3 contains 15 residues. V was pared by 5 bases and J by 6 bases, with 11 bases of the junction left unmatched. The CDR3 nucleotides read TGCAGTGCTGCATTTACTAGCGGGGTTTCGGATACGCAGTATTTT. It translates to CSAAFTSGVSDTQYF.

There are many counts of this clonotype. The V gene is TRBV11-3, the J gene TRBJ2-2; D remains unclear. CDR1 and CDR2 (germline): SGHNT, YENEEA. With 1 base removed from V and 2 bases from J, the gap between germline ends came to 8 bases. The CDR3 loop spans 15 amino acids. Here the CDR3 reads CASSLVVSNTGELFF. The CDR3 DNA is TGTGCCAGCAGCTTAGTTGTTTCCAACACCGGGGAGCTGTTTTTT.

This clonotype was observed at least ten times. The chain uses TRBV20-1 and TRBJ1-2, with a possible D match to TRBD1 (5 bases). Germline lookup yields CDR1 DFQATT and CDR2 SNEGSKA (reference sequence). The CDR3 extends over 15 amino acids. V was cut by 3 bases and J by 0 bases, with 14 bases left in between. The CDR3 DNA is TGCAGTGCTAGTGGGCGGGACGGGGCTAACTATGGCTACACCTTC. This codes for CSASGRDGANYGYTF.

This clonotype was seen repeatedly, ten times or more. This chain joins TRBV7-8 and TRBJ1-1; D perhaps matches TRBD1 (5 bases). Germline CDR1 is SGHVS and CDR2 is FQNEAQ. The CDR3 runs 14 residues. Trimming stripped 4 bases from V and 3 bases from J, with 12 bases between. CDR3 DNA: TGTGCCAGCAGCTCTAGGCGAGGGGACACTGAAGCTTTCTTT. It encodes CASSSRRGDTEAFF.

This clonotype was seen ten or more times. V is TRBV20-1 and J is TRBJ1-5; 8 positions agree with TRBD1. V shed 3 bases and J 2 bases; nucleotides not matched to a gene: 6. This CDR3 is 15 amino acids long. Germline-derived CDR1 and CDR2 are DFQATT and SNEGSKA (reference sequence). The CDR3 DNA is TGCAGTGCTAGTCAGGGGGCGCGGGGCAATCAGCCCCAGCATTTT. This sequence encodes CSASQGARGNQPQHF.

This clonotype was seen a single time. A much larger clone is a single base away; this may be a read error. The chain carries TRBV3-1 and TRBJ1-5; D remains unclear. CDR1 and CDR2 from the germline V gene are LGHDT and YNNKEL (reference sequence). The length of the CDR3 is 13 residues. This CDR3 is CAISQDRRQPQHF. The CDR3 bases are TGTGCCATCAGCCAAGATAGGAGGCAGCCCCAGCATTTT. The whole variable domain, remainder taken from reference TRBV3-1 and TRBJ1-5, is DTAVSQTPKYLVTQMGNDKSIKCEQNLGHDTMYWYKQDSKKFLKIMFSYNNKELIINETVPNRFSPKSPDKAHLNLHINSLELGDSAVYFCAISQDRRQPQHFGDGTRLSIL.

This clonotype appeared many times. The chain couples TRBV10-2 to TRBJ1-2; 7 positions agree with TRBD1. This CDR3 region has 13 residues. Trimming took 6 bases from V and 8 from J; bases not matched to a gene: 9. Germline CDR1 and CDR2: WSHSY and SAAADI. Written as DNA, the CDR3 is TGCGCCAGCAGCGAAATTACAGGGGTGGGCTACACCTTC. Its translation: CASSEITGVGYTF.

This clonotype was counted at least ten times. The chain has TRBV7-3 and TRBJ2-3; 9 bases are shared with TRBD2. The germline gives CDR1 SGHTA, CDR2 FQGTGA. The ends lost 2 bases at V and 8 bases at J; junction bases unmatched: 5. This CDR3 is built from 14 residues. The CDR3, as DNA: TGTGCCAGCAGCTTAGCGGGGGGGTCCGGTACGCAGTATTTT. This sequence encodes CASSLAGGSGTQYF.

This clonotype has just a few counts. The chain joins TRBV5-6 to TRBJ2-1; 9 bases agree with TRBD2. The V segment lost 3 bases and the J segment 7 bases; nucleotides outside the gene matches: 8. This CDR3 is 15 amino acids long. In germline, CDR1 is SGHDT, CDR2 YYEEEE. The DNA for the CDR3 is TGTGCCAGCAGCTATGAGCGGGGGGCCAGGAATGAGCAGTTCTTC. Amino acid sequence: CASSYERGARNEQFF.

This clonotype was seen only a few times. The V and J genes are TRBV5-5 and TRBJ1-5; the D is unclear. V lost 4 bases and J 1 base, leaving 15 bases between the germline ends. The CDR3 contains 16 residues. Germline CDR1 SGHKS, CDR2 YYEKEE (reference sequence). This chain's CDR3 is CASSPRGGESNQPQHF. The CDR3 region has the DNA TGTGCCAGCAGCCCCCGAGGAGGAGAAAGCAATCAGCCCCAGCATTTT. Supplemented by reference TRBV5-5 and TRBJ1-5, the full variable domain reads DAGVTQSPTHLIKTRGQQVTLRCSPISGHKSVSWYQQVLGQGPQFIFQYYEKEERGRGNFPDRFSARQFPNYSSELNVNALLLGDSALYLCASSPRGGESNQPQHFGDGTRLSIL.